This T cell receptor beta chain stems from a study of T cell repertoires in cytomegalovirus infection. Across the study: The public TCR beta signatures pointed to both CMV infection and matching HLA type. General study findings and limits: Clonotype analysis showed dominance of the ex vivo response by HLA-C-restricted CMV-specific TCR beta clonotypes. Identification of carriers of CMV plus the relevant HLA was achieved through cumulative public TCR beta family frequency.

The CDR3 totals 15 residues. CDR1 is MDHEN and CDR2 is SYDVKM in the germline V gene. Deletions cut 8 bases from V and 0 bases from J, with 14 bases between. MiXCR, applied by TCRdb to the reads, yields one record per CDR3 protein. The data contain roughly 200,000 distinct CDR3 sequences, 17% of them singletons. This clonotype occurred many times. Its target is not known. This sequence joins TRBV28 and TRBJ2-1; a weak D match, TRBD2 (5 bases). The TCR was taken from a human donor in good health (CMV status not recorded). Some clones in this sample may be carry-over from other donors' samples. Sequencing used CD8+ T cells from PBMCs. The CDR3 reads CASSSRGSSYNEQFF. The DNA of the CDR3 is TGTGCCAGCTCCTCCCGAGGGAGCTCCTACAATGAGCAGTTCTTC. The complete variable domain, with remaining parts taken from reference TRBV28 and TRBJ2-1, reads DVKVTQSSRYLVKRTGEKVFLECVQDMDHENMFWYRQDPGLGLRLIYFSYDVKMKEKGDIPEGYSVSREKKERFSLILESASTNQTSMYLCASSSRGSSYNEQFFGPGTRLTVL.